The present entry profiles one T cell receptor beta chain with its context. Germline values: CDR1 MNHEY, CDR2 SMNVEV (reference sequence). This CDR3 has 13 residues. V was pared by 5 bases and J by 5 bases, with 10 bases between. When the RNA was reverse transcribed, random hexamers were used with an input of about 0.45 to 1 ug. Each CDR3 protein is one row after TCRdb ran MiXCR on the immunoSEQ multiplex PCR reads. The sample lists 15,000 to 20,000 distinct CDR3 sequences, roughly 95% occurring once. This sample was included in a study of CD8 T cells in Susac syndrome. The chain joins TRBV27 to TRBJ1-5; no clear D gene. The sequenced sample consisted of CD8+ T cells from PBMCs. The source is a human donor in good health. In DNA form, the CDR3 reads TGTGCCAGCAGTGGGGTCGGGGATCAGCCCCAGCATTTT. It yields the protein CASSGVGDQPQHF.